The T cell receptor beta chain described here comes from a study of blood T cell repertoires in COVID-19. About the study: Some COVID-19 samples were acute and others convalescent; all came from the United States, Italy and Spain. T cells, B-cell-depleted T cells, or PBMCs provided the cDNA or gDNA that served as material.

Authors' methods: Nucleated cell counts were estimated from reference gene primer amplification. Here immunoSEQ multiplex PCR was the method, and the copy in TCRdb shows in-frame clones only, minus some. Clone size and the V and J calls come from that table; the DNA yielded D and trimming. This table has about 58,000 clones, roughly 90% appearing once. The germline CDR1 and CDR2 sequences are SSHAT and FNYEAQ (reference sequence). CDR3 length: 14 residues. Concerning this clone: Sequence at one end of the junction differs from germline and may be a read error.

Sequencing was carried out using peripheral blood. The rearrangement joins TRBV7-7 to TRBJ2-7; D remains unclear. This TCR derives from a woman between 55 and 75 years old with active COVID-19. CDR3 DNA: TGTGCTAGCAGCTTAAGCCAGGCAGACTACGAGCAGTACTTC. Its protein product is CASSLSQADYEQYF. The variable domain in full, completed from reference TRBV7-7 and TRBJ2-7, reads GAGVSQSPRYKVTKRGQDVTLRCDPISSHATLYWYQQALGQGPEFLTYFNYEAQPDKSGLPSDRFSAERPEGSISTLTIQRTEQRDSAMYRCASSLSQADYEQYFGPGTRLTVT.